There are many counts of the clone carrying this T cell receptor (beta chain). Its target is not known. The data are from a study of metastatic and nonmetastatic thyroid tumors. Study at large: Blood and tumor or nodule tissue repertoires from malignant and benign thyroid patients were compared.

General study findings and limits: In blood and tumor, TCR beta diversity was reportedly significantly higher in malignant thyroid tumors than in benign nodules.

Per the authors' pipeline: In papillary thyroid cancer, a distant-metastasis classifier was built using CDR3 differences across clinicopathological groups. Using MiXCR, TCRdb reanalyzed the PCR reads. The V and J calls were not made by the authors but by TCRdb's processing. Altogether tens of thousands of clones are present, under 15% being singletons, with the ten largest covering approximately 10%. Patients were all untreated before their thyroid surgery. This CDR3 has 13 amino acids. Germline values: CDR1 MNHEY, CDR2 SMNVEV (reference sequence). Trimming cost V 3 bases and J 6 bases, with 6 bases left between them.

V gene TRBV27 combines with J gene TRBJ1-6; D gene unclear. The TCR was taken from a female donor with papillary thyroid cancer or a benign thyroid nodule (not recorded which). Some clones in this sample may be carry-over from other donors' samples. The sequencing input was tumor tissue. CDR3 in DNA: TGTGCCAGCAGTTTTTTAGTTAATTCACCCCTCCACTTT. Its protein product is CASSFLVNSPLHF.